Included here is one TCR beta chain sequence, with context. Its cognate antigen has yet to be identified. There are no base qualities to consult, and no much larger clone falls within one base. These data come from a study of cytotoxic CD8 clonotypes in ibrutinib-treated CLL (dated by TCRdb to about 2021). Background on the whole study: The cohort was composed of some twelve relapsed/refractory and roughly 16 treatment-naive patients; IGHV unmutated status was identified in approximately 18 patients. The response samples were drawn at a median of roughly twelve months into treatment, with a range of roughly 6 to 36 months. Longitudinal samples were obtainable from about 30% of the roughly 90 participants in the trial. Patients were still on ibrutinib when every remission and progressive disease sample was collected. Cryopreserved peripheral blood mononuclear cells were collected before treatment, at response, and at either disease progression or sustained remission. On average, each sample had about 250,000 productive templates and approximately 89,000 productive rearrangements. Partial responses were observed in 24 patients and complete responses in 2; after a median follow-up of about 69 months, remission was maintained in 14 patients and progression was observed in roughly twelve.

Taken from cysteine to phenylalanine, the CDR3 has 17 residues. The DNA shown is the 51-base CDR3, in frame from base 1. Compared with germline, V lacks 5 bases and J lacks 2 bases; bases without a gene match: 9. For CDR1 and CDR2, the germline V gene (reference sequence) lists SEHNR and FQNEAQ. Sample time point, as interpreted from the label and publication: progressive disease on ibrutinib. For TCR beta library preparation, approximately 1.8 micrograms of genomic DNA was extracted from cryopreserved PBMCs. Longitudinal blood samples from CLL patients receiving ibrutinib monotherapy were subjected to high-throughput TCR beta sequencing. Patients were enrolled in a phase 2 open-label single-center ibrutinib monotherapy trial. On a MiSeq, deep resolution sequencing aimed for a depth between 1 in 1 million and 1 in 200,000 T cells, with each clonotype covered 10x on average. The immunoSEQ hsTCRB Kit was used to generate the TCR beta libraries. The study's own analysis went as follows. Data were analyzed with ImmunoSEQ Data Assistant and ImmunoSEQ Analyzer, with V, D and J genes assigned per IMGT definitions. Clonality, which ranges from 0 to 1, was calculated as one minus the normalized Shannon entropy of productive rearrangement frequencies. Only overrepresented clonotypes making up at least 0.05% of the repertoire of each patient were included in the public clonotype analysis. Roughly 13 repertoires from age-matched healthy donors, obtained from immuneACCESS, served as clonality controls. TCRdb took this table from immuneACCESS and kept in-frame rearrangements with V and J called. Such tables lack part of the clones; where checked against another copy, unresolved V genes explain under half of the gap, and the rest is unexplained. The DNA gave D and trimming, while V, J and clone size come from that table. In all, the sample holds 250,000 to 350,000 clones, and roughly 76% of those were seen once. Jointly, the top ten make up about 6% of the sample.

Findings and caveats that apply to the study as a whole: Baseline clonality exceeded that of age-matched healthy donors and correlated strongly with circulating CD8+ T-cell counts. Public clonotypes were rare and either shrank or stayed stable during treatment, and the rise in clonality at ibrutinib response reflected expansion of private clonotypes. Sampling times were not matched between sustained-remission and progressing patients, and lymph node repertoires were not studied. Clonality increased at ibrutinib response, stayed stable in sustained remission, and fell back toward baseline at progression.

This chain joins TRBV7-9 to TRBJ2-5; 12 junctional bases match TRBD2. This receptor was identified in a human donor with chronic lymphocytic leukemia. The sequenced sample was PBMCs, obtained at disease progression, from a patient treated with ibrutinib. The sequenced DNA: TGTGCCAGCAGCCCGTCTCCGGGACTAGCGGGTCAAGAGACCCAGTACTTC. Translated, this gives CASSPSPGLAGQETQYF.